These T cell receptor beta chains were read from a single sample in a study of shared clonotypes between healthy human individuals. The repertoire was sequenced with immunoSEQ multiplex PCR; TCRdb's copy has only in-frame clones and lacks some. This sample carries some 600,000 clones, around 96% of them seen once, and the ten largest clones take more than 0.085%. The sample taken for sequencing was naive CD8+ T cells sorted from blood. The receptors here all came from a young woman in good health. Both conserved end residues are part of each CDR3. Each record gives: clone size, D gene, V gene, J gene, CDR3 DNA, CDR3 protein. A D gene is named only where the DNA matches it firmly. Clone size, where shown, is once, few, many, or a class for clones that have expanded.

-	-	TRBV27	TRBJ1-5	TGTGCCAGCAGTCCAGGGTTAATAAATCAGCCCCAGCATTTT	CASSPGLINQPQHF
-	TRBD2	TRBV13	TRBJ2-1	TGTGCCAGCAGCCAAAGGACTAGCGGGACCTACAATGAGCAGTTCTTC	CASSQRTSGTYNEQFF
-	-	TRBV28	TRBJ2-7	TGTGCCAGCAGTTTTGGCTACTCCTACGAGCAGTACTTC	CASSFGYSYEQYF
-	-	TRBV4-1	TRBJ2-7	TGCGCCAGCAGCCAAGGTGAAGTATCCTACGAGCAGTACTTC	CASSQGEVSYEQYF
once	-	TRBV29-1	TRBJ2-1	TGCAGCGGGGGGCCGAATGAGCAGTTCTTC	CSGGPNEQFF
-	-	TRBV7-8	TRBJ1-2	TGTGCCAGCAGCTTAGGAATGAGGCACGATGGCTACACCTTC	CASSLGMRHDGYTF
-	-	TRBV4-1	TRBJ2-1	TGCGCCAGCCAGACCCCCGCCGGGGAGCAGTTCTTC	CASQTPAGEQFF
-	-	TRBV7-8	TRBJ1-4	TGTGCCAGCAGCTCTCCGGGACGGCTAAATGAAAAACTGTTTTTT	CASSSPGRLNEKLFF
-	-	TRBV27	TRBJ2-1	TGTGCCAGCAGTGTCGACAGGATCTCCTACAATGAGCAGTTCTTC	CASSVDRISYNEQFF
-	-	TRBV4-2	TRBJ2-1	TGTGCCAGCAGCCCACGGGGGCCCACCTACAATGAGCAGTTCTTC	CASSPRGPTYNEQFF
-	-	TRBV6-5	TRBJ1-1	TGTGCCAGCACGGCAGGGAGAACAGCGAACACTGAAGCTTTCTTT	CASTAGRTANTEAFF
-	TRBD2	TRBV9	TRBJ2-1	TGTGCCAGCAGCGTAGCGGGAGGGTCGGATGAGCAGTTCTTC	CASSVAGGSDEQFF
-	TRBD2	TRBV10-1	TRBJ2-2	TGCGCCAACCCCTTAAAACGACTAGCGGGAGTTACCGGGGAGCTGTTTTTT	CANPLKRLAGVTGELFF
-	-	TRBV14	TRBJ1-2	TGTGCCAGCAGCCCCGGGGGGCCTTATGGCTACACCTTC	CASSPGGPYGYTF
-	TRBD2	TRBV4-1	TRBJ2-1	TGCGCCAGCAGCCAACCCCCCCGGGGGGGTACAAATGAGCAGTTCTTC	CASSQPPRGGTNEQFF
-	-	TRBV7-6	TRBJ2-7	TGTGCCAGCAGCTTCGGAGACGGGGACTCCTACGAGCAGTACTTC	CASSFGDGDSYEQYF
-	-	TRBV4-1	TRBJ1-1	TGCGCCAGCAGCCAAGTTGAGGGTGGCGCTTTCTTT	CASSQVEGGAFF
once	-	TRBV9	TRBJ2-3	TGTGCCAGCAGTAGCGGCCGCACAGATACGCAGTATTTT	CASSSGRTDTQYF
-	TRBD1	TRBV23-1	TRBJ2-7	TGCGCCAGCAGTCAACCAGCCGGGACAGGGGACCACGAGCAGTACTTC	CASSQPAGTGDHEQYF
-	TRBD1	TRBV27	TRBJ2-7	TGTGCCAGCAGGCCGGGACAGGGCCTCGAGCAGTACTTC	CASRPGQGLEQYF
-	TRBD2	TRBV4-1	TRBJ2-2	TGCGCCAGCAGCCAAACCAGACCGCTCGCGGGAGGAACGAACACCGGGGAGCTGTTTTTT	CASSQTRPLAGGTNTGELFF
-	-	TRBV9	TRBJ1-2	TGTGCCAGCAGCACCGGGGCTTCAGCTAACTATGGCTACACCTTC	CASSTGASANYGYTF
once	-	TRBV2	TRBJ1-1	TGTGCCAGCAGTGAGTTAAACACTGAAGCTTTCTTT	CASSELNTEAFF
-	-	TRBV6-6	TRBJ1-5	TGTGCCAGCGGTCCGGACAGCCAAAATCAGCCCCAGCATTTT	CASGPDSQNQPQHF
few	-	TRBV27	TRBJ1-2	-	CASSTSGLYGYTF
-	TRBD1	TRBV11-3	TRBJ2-7	TGTGCCAGCAGCTACAGGGGGCCTTCCTACGAGCAGTACTTC	CASSYRGPSYEQYF
-	-	TRBV27	TRBJ1-1	TGTGCCAGCAGTTTAAACCCCCAGGGGCCTAGAGACACTGAAGCTTTCTTT	CASSLNPQGPRDTEAFF
-	TRBD2	TRBV13	TRBJ2-1	TGTGCCAGCAGCGTTCTACTAGCGGGAGGACATTACAATGAGCAGTTCTTC	CASSVLLAGGHYNEQFF
-	-	TRBV6-1	TRBJ2-4	TGTGCCAGCTTGACTAGGGCATTAGCCAAAAACATTCAGTACTTC	CASLTRALAKNIQYF
-	-	TRBV11-2	TRBJ2-1	TGTGCCAGCAGCTTAGGGCGACTAACCTACAATGAGCAGTTCTTC	CASSLGRLTYNEQFF
-	-	TRBV7-9	TRBJ2-2	TGTGCCAGTGGGACCGGGGAGCTGTTTTTT	CASGTGELFF
-	TRBD1	TRBV2	TRBJ2-5	TGTGCCAGCAGTGACACAGGGGTGGAGACCCAGTACTTC	CASSDTGVETQYF
-	-	TRBV28	TRBJ2-5	TGTGCCAGCAGTCCCCAGCTCCAAGAGACCCAGTACTTC	CASSPQLQETQYF
-	-	TRBV5-8	TRBJ1-2	TGTGCCAGCAGCCCACGACAGGCTAACTATGGCTACACCTTC	CASSPRQANYGYTF
-	-	TRBV5-6	TRBJ2-7	TGTGCCAGCAGCTTTGAGTCCTACGAGCAGTACTTC	CASSFESYEQYF
-	-	TRBV29-1	TRBJ2-1	TGCAGCGTCGTAGCGACCACCTACAATGAGCAGTTCTTC	CSVVATTYNEQFF
-	-	TRBV5-1	TRBJ2-1	TGCGCCAGCAGCTTGGCAGGGAGCTCCTACAATGAGCAGTTCTTC	CASSLAGSSYNEQFF
-	-	TRBV30	TRBJ1-6	TGTGCCTGGGATGCGGCAGGACCGAATTCACCCCTCCACTTT	CAWDAAGPNSPLHF
-	TRBD2	TRBV28	TRBJ2-7	TGTGCCAGCAGCCCGGGACTAGCTTTCGAGCAGTACTTC	CASSPGLAFEQYF
-	-	TRBV7-2	TRBJ2-2	TGTGCCAGCAGCTTAGCGGACCCGGGTCCGAACACCGGGGAGCTGTTTTTT	CASSLADPGPNTGELFF
-	TRBD2	TRBV10-3	TRBJ2-7	TGTGCCATCAGTGAAGTTTGGGGGACTAGCGGGGGCGAGCAGTACTTC	CAISEVWGTSGGEQYF
-	-	TRBV9	TRBJ1-3	TGTGCCAGCAGCGTAACGGCCTCTGGAAACACCATATATTTT	CASSVTASGNTIYF
-	-	TRBV4-1	TRBJ1-2	TGCGCCAGCAGCCAAGCAGCGGGGAGTTTTGGCTATGGCTACACCTTC	CASSQAAGSFGYGYTF
-	-	TRBV6-6	TRBJ2-1	TGTGCCAGCAGTTACTCGGGACCGATCTTGGATGAGCAGTTCTTC	CASSYSGPILDEQFF
-	TRBD2	TRBV6-5	TRBJ2-5	TGTGCCAGCAGTTCCCCGGGACTAGCGTATCAAGAGACCCAGTACTTC	CASSSPGLAYQETQYF
-	-	TRBV10-2	TRBJ2-7	TGCGCCACCCACCCACGGGGCTACTACGAGCAGTACTTC	CATHPRGYYEQYF
-	-	TRBV10-1	TRBJ2-2	TGCGCCAGCAGTGAGGGCACCGGGGAGCTGTTTTTT	CASSEGTGELFF
-	TRBD2	TRBV5-4	TRBJ2-1	TGTGCCAGCAGCTTGGTGGGAGGGGCCTACAATGAGCAGTTCTTC	CASSLVGGAYNEQFF
once	-	TRBV28	TRBJ1-6	TGTGCCAGCAGGGTGGAGTGGGATAATTCACCCCTCCACTTT	CASRVEWDNSPLHF
-	TRBD2	TRBV27	TRBJ2-1	TGTGCCAGCAGTTTGTCTAGCGGGGCCTACAATGAGCAGTTCTTC	CASSLSSGAYNEQFF
-	-	TRBV7-9	TRBJ1-2	TGTGCCAGCAGCCAGGGCACTGGGGGGCACGATGGCTACACCTTC	CASSQGTGGHDGYTF
-	-	TRBV19	TRBJ1-1	TGTGCCAGTAGTATAGACAGTGAGGGCCGCGAGACTGAAGCTTTCTTT	CASSIDSEGRETEAFF
-	-	TRBV11-2	TRBJ1-2	TGTGCCAGCAGCACAGGGAGTACAAATGGCTACACCTTC	CASSTGSTNGYTF
-	TRBD2	TRBV13	TRBJ2-5	TGTGCCAGCAGCTCGCGCGGACTAGCGGGGAACCAGTACTTC	CASSSRGLAGNQYF
-	TRBD1	TRBV27	TRBJ1-4	TGTGCCAGCAGTTTAAGACAGGGGTATGAAAAACTGTTTTTT	CASSLRQGYEKLFF
-	-	TRBV27	TRBJ1-1	TGTGCCAGCAGTTTAGGGGGGGCTTATACTGAAGCTTTCTTT	CASSLGGAYTEAFF